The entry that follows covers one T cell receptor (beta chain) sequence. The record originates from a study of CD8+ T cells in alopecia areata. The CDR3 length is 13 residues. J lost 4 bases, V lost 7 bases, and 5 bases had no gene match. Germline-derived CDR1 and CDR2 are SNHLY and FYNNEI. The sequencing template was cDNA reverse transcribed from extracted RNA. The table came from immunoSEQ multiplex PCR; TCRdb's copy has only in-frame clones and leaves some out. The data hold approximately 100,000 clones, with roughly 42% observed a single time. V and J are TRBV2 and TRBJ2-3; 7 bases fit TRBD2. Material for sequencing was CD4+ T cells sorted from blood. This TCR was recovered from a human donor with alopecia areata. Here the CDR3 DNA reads TGTGCCAGCAAACGGGAGGCCCCAGATACGCAGTATTTT. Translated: CASKREAPDTQYF.